The 16 T cell receptor beta chains given below trace back to one sample, sequenced in a study of T cell responses to AZD1222 COVID-19 vaccine (dated by TCRdb to 2020 to 2022). The library came from the immunoSEQ multiplex PCR assay. Entries here come from immuneACCESS through TCRdb and include only in-frame sequences with V and J called. Some clones fail to appear in such tables; in the studies checked, an unresolved V gene covers under half of the shortfall, and the cause of the remainder is unknown. Present in this sample are about 190,000 clones, about nine tenths of which were seen just once. 0.99% of the sample is in the top ten clones. This sample's time point label indicates: baseline before first vaccination. Sequencing was performed on peripheral blood, taken on day 0 of AZD1222 vaccination. The receptor source for this set is an adult in good health.

This clone has just one count. This chain connects TRBV21-1 to TRBJ2-3; the tabulated D call, TRBD2, remains unverified against the DNA. TRBV21-1 is a pseudogene segment. CDR3 length equals 13 residues. CDR3 nucleotides: TGTGCCAGCAGCTCGACTAGCACAGATACGCAGTATTTT. It encodes CASSSTSTDTQYF.

This chain links TRBV7-8 with TRBJ1-5; tentative D call: TRBD1 (5 bases). Trimming removed 5 bases at V and 0 bases at J, with 8 bases between. Germline values: CDR1 SGHVS, CDR2 FQNEAQ. This CDR3 has 14 amino acids. CDR3 DNA: TGTGCCAGCAGCCGGGACGATAGCAATCAGCCCCAGCATTTT. This encodes CASSRDDSNQPQHF.

The V call is TRBV7-2, the J call TRBJ2-4; D call uncertain. Trimming shortened V by 6 bases and J by 0 bases, and 9 bases separated the two germline ends. The CDR3 covers 14 residues. Germline V gives CDR1 SGHTA, CDR2 FQGNSA. The CDR3 DNA follows: TGTGCCAGCAGAGTAGAATTAGCCAAAAACATTCAGTACTTC. It is translated as CASRVELAKNIQYF.

This chain links TRBV7-9 with TRBJ2-7, with D perhaps being TRBD1 or TRBD2 (5 bases each). CDR1 is SEHNR, CDR2 FQNEAQ, per germline (reference sequence). There are 12 residues in the CDR3. V lost 6 bases and J 2 bases, leaving 8 bases between the germline ends. Here the CDR3 DNA reads TGTGCCAGCAGTCCGGGACCCTACGAGCAGTACTTC. Amino acid sequence: CASSPGPYEQYF.

The CDR3 is CASNERRAIARYGYTF. The CDR3 nucleotides are TGTGCCAGCAACGAACGGAGGGCCATAGCCCGCTATGGCTACACCTTC. The chain carries TRBV6-6 and TRBJ1-2; unclear D gene. Deletions cut 7 bases from V and 4 bases from J, with 22 bases between. Germline CDR1 is MNHNY and CDR2 is SVGAGI (reference sequence). The CDR3 sequence is 16 residues long.

The chain has TRBV6-5 and TRBJ2-7; 11 nucleotides align to TRBD1. The junction had 6 bases not matched to a gene; V was cut back by 8 bases and J by 3 bases. The CDR3 totals 14 residues. Germline V CDR1 and CDR2: MNHEY, SVGAGI. In DNA form, the CDR3 reads TGTGCCAGCCATCCGGGACAGGGGGGCTACGAGCAGTACTTC. This encodes CASHPGQGGYEQYF.

CDR3 nucleotide sequence: TGTGCCAGCAGCCTTATTAGGGGCGGGGGTTCCTACAATGAGCAGTTCTTC. Amino acids: CASSLIRGGGSYNEQFF. The V and J genes are TRBV7-8 and TRBJ2-1; the match to TRBD2 covers 7 bases. In germline, CDR1 is SGHVS, CDR2 FQNEAQ. CDR3 length equals 17 residues. The ends lost 5 bases at V and 1 base at J; junction bases unmatched: 11.

The J gene is TRBJ2-1, the V gene TRBV10-3; 10 bases are a match to TRBD2. Germline V gives CDR1 ENHRY, CDR2 SYGVKD. V was pared by 5 bases and J by 7 bases, with 8 bases of the junction left unmatched. The CDR3 is 15 residues long. CDR3 amino acids: CAISPQREGQNEQFF. CDR3 sequence (DNA): TGTGCCATCAGTCCCCAGCGGGAGGGCCAAAATGAGCAGTTCTTC.

This chain uses TRBV2 with TRBJ1-1; unclear D gene. The CDR3 is 13 residues long. V was pared by 8 bases and J by 0 bases, with 10 bases between. The germline CDR1 and CDR2 sequences are SNHLY and FYNNEI. CDR3 nucleotides: TGTGCCAGCGAATTCCTCATGAACACTGAAGCTTTCTTT. It encodes CASEFLMNTEAFF.

The chain employs TRBV5-5 and TRBJ1-3, with D unclear. The length of the CDR3 is 16 residues. Trimming cost V 0 bases and J 0 bases, with 10 bases left between them. In germline, CDR1 is SGHKS, CDR2 YYEKEE (reference sequence). CDR3 residues: CASSLVGIDSGNTIYF. The DNA of the CDR3 is TGTGCCAGCAGCTTGGTCGGTATAGACTCTGGAAACACCATATATTTT.

This chain links TRBV9 with TRBJ2-7; TRBD2 matches at 11 bases. CDR3 length: 13 amino acids. Trimming at V came to 2 bases and at J to 7 bases, leaving 2 bases not matched to a gene. Germline CDR1 and CDR2: SGDLS and YYNGEE. The CDR3 here is CASSVGTSGEQYF. The CDR3 region has the DNA TGTGCCAGCAGCGTTGGGACTAGCGGAGAGCAGTACTTC. The full variable domain, in which reference TRBV9 and TRBJ2-7 provide the parts outside the CDR3, is DSGVTQTPKHLITATGQRVTLRCSPRSGDLSVYWYQQSLDQGLQFLIQYYNGEERAKGNILERFSAQQFPDLHSELNLSSLELGDSALYFCASSVGTSGEQYFGPGTRLTVT.

The chain has TRBV7-9 and TRBJ2-3; TRBD2 is a possible D gene (6 bases). The CDR3 has 14 residues. Trimming removed 5 bases from V and 6 bases from J, with 15 bases in between. Per the germline V gene, CDR1 is SEHNR and CDR2 is FQNEAQ (reference sequence). The CDR3 DNA sequence: TGTGCCAGCAGCCCCCTCGCAGGGAGGGATACGCAGTATTTT. Translating it yields CASSPLAGRDTQYF.

CDR3 sequence (DNA): TGTGCCAGCAGCTTCAGGTCCGGTTCCGGCACTGAAGCTTTCTTT. It is translated as CASSFRSGSGTEAFF. This chain joins TRBV7-2 and TRBJ1-1; no clear D. Trimming pared 3 bases from V and 4 bases from J, leaving 15 bases between. The CDR3 loop spans 15 amino acids. From germline, CDR1 is SGHTA and CDR2 FQGNSA.

The chain uses TRBV6-4 and TRBJ2-3; TRBD2 matches at 12 bases. V lost 5 bases to trimming and J lost 1 base; unmatched junction nucleotides: 1. Per the germline V gene, CDR1 is MRHNA and CDR2 is SNTAGT. The CDR3 contains 15 residues. CDR3 DNA sequence: TGTGCCAGCAGTCGACTAGCGGGGGGCACAGATACGCAGTATTTT. Protein product: CASSRLAGGTDTQYF.

V is TRBV9 and J is TRBJ1-2; D uncertain. In germline, CDR1 is SGDLS, CDR2 YYNGEE. The CDR3 covers 12 residues. The V gene lost 0 bases and the J gene lost 4 bases, with 4 bases spanning the gap. The CDR3 DNA sequence: TGTGCCAGCAGCGTAGCTAGCTATGGCTACACCTTC. Translated, it gives CASSVASYGYTF.

As for this clone: The junction differs from germline at one of its ends, possibly a read error. This chain links TRBV18 with TRBJ2-5; unclear D gene. Germline V gives CDR1 KGHSH, CDR2 LQKENI. The CDR3 is 16 amino acids. CDR3 sequence reads: CTSSPPISAAGQTQYF. The CDR3 coding sequence is TGTACCAGCTCACCACCCATTTCGGCCGCTGGGCAGACCCAGTACTTC.